This T cell receptor (beta chain) was sequenced during a study of cytomegalovirus exposure and HLA in healthy donors (dated by TCRdb to 2017 to 2019). Regarding the study in general: An earlier analysis of roughly 630 of the donors reported 250 to 350 Gb of sequence data and 117 million unique TCR beta sequences from about 200 million T cells. Approximately 310 gigabases of sequencing data and 70 million to 100 million unique TCR sequences made up an early release that covered 500 to 650 HLA-typed donors. Of the 300 to 400 genotyped donors, about 80% fell in the genetic ancestry cluster associated with self-reported Caucasian donors. The aim of the study was to test whether cataloging public T cell receptors could identify signatures of past pathogen exposure. The study profiled the T cell repertoires of approximately 700 subjects by immunosequencing and related them to cytomegalovirus serostatus. Along with the approximately 670-subject first cohort, a separate validation cohort of some 130 different subjects was used. High-throughput TCR immunosequencing, statistical association of individual TCRs with disease status, and machine learning were combined to predict cytomegalovirus infection status. A later analysis re-examined previously published TCR beta repertoires from 500 to 700 donors and added high-resolution HLA genotyping to investigate patterns of TCR occurrence. In the later analysis, no new phenotypic data were used to find candidate immune exposures; instead, reliance was placed on TCR beta sequences and their occurrence across donors. An earlier analysis of 450 to 750 of the donors used high-throughput TCR beta sequencing to judge whether each TCR beta V gene segment behaved as functional or pseudogenic. Donor age, sex, ethnicity and CMV serostatus were compiled together with the repertoire data. In a later genetic analysis, genome-wide SNP genotypes for about 65% of the roughly 670 donors were used, and that subset was treated as a discovery cohort. All discovery cohort repertoires had been generated on a single sequencing platform. Both class I and class II loci were covered by HLA typing, at four-digit resolution. Typing coverage varied by locus: about 629-640 donors for A, B, C, DRB1 and DQB1; roughly 510 for DQA1; 606 for DPA1; more than 450 for DPB1. Four or five DR-DQ haplotypes were treated as single units for association and clustering because of strong linkage in the cohort. Among almost 400 genotyped donors of the cohort, an average of about 240,000 unique TCR beta nucleotide sequences were sequenced per donor, roughly 20% of them non-productive. Overall results and qualifications from the work: According to the authors, the approach could potentially be generalized to other disease states and immunological phenotypes. Because counts were too low, around 18 rarely observed V segments, including chromosome 9 orphons, were left out of the earlier analysis of 587 of the donors. A few of the identified cytomegalovirus-associated TCR beta chains were confirmed in vitro to be specific for cytomegalovirus antigens. Correlated functional status among segregating V segments might reflect linkage disequilibrium, but an unknown experimental factor could not be ruled out. Because the 87-base-pair reads could not distinguish some IMGT-functional V segments, including TRBV6-2 and TRBV6-3, those segments were excluded. The cohort was sequenced for TCR beta chains only, and without alpha or paired-chain data the features that could be detected were limited. A total of roughly 160 TCR beta chains were listed by the study as associated with cytomegalovirus. A later analysis found that HLA-associated TCR beta chains were more clonally expanded and had lower generation probabilities than equally common non-associated chains. V-gene and J-gene trimming of TCR beta chains was associated with a missense DCLRE1C variant in a later genetic analysis, and the association was replicated in an independent cohort. A cluster of highly shared sequence variants was judged likely to represent a technical artifact of the sequencing pipeline. Presence/absence analyses assumed roughly uniform sequencing depth across donors, an assumption that may not hold. An earlier analysis of roughly 570 of the donors showed that most TCR beta V segments appeared in productive rearrangements either about 90% or about 30% of the time, which broadly matched IMGT annotations. Strong co-occurrence of HLA alleles, especially DR and DQ, made assigning TCR associations to individual alleles difficult. According to a later analysis, most CMV-associated TCR beta chains appeared to be HLA-restricted, and the HLA associations seemed to be driven largely by CMV exposure. A further reported finding was that TCR beta sequences accurately predicted the HLA-A and HLA-B alleles for most subjects in the first cohort. The only immune exposure information available for the cohort was CMV serostatus. According to a later genetic analysis, donors in an Asian-associated ancestry cluster had fewer N-insertions in productive TCRs than the approximately 610-donor mean. Cytomegalovirus status was reported to be diagnosed by the classifier with high specificity and sensitivity in both the original and validation cohorts. A later analysis reported that several top co-occurrence clusters appeared linked to parvovirus B19, influenza, CMV and Epstein-Barr virus. In a later analysis, 15,000 to 20,000 TCR beta sequences were associated with specific HLA alleles at a false discovery rate of 0.05. In a later analysis, TCR association rates were found to vary across HLA loci, with the most associated TCRs seen for DRB1 alleles and the fewest for HLA-C alleles. While some public TCRs were present in many individuals, most TCR sequences turned up only very rarely across donors. HLA typing was unavailable for some donors at each locus, so association tests used only the typed subset.

Receptors were amplified or captured by the immunoSEQ multiplex PCR assay. The multiplex PCR relied on a mix of 60 forward primers for TCR Vbeta segments and 13 reverse primers for TCR Jbeta segments. The CDR3 region of rearranged TCR beta genes was amplified from genomic DNA by a multiplex PCR assay. The Illumina HiSeq System was used to sequence the amplified TCR beta libraries as 87-base-pair reads. Per the source publication's procedure: Across the 700 or so repertoires, a later analysis counted tens of millions of unique TCR beta chains, roughly 11 million of which were shared by at least two donors. Raw reads were error-corrected and collapsed into unique sequences with a nearest-neighbor algorithm that merged closely related sequences to remove PCR and sequencing errors. To assign V, D and J gene segments, CDR3 sequences were aligned to IMGT reference sequences. For a sequence to be retained, at least a six-nucleotide match to both a V gene segment and a J gene segment was required. Rearrangements were classified as productive when the CDR3 lacked stop codons and remained in frame with V and J, and all other rearrangements were classified as non-productive. CDR3 was defined according to IMGT convention as the region running from the second conserved V-encoded cysteine to the conserved J-encoded phenylalanine. Sequences without an unambiguous match to a single V gene segment were excluded from the earlier analysis of about 630 of the donors. An earlier analysis of 587 of the donors classified V segments as functional when productive rearrangements were above 56.7% and as segregating when the standard deviation between donors was above 5%. To diagnose cytomegalovirus status from the catalog of TCR beta chain sequences, a statistical classification framework was built. In a later analysis, TCR nucleotide sequences were compared against IMGT/GENE-DB human TR gene sequences so that V and J genes could be assigned. Using the TCRdist pipeline, a later analysis assigned CDR3 sequences along with most-parsimonious VDJ recombination scenarios. In a later analysis, every TCR beta chain was defined by the combination of its CDR3 amino acid sequence and its V-gene family, and reads without a unique V-gene family were dropped. A later analysis removed 500 to 600 highly shared, low-generation-probability nucleotide sequences to deal with suspected cross-contamination and a sequencing artifact. In a later analysis, a clonal expansion index for each public chain was calculated from normalized within-repertoire ranks of inferred template counts. Generation probabilities in a later analysis came from a VDJ recombination model fitted to out-of-frame rearrangements, and those results were checked against IGoR. In a later analysis, TCR-TCR, TCR-HLA and TCR-CMV co-occurrence was scored with hypergeometric tests, and a repertoire-size bias correction was applied to TCR pairs. False discovery rates were estimated in a later analysis by permuting HLA or CMV assignments 20 times. A later analysis grouped co-occurring TCRs with DBSCAN, adding TCRdist sequence similarity when clustering within HLA-allele-positive subsets. For co-occurrence clustering, repertoires with fewer than 30,000 or more than 120,000 public chains were excluded, along with several repertoires with anomalous nucleotide sharing. TCRdb re-hosts the immuneACCESS table, in-frame sequences only. Its copies lack some clones; in the studies checked, an unresolved V gene accounts for under half of them, and the cause for the rest is not known. V and J calls and clone size come straight from that table; D and trimming were deduced from the DNA. Across this sample there are about 67,000 clones, with about 70% seen only once. Jointly, the top ten make up around 1.9% of the sample.

The CDR3 measures 16 amino acids from cysteine to phenylalanine. The DNA shown is the 48-base CDR3, in frame from base 1. V has 3 bases trimmed and J has 6 bases trimmed; junction bases matching no gene number 9. CDR1 and CDR2, looked up from the germline V gene, are KGHSH and LQKENI. A remark on this clone: Its recognized antigen is unknown. Base-call qualities are not available, and no considerably larger clone is one nucleotide away.

The cohort comprised around 700 healthy bone marrow donors. Cohort members were all nominally healthy when sampled, although unrecorded immune exposures were likely present. The donor was CMV seronegative and belonged to the group of under 400 seronegative cohort members. A peripheral blood sample was provided by each donor, and peripheral blood mononuclear cells were used for TCR beta sequencing. The Qiagen DNeasy Blood Extraction Kit was used to extract genomic DNA from the blood cell samples. The chain was built from TRBV18 and TRBJ1-4; 8 central bases correspond to TRBD1. The receptor was isolated from a woman between 25 and 40 years old in good health and CMV-seronegative. Sequenced material: PBMCs. The DNA sequence is TGTGCCAGCTCACCTACAGCGGACAGGGTTGATGAAAAACTGTTTTTT. It is translated as CASSPTADRVDEKLFF.